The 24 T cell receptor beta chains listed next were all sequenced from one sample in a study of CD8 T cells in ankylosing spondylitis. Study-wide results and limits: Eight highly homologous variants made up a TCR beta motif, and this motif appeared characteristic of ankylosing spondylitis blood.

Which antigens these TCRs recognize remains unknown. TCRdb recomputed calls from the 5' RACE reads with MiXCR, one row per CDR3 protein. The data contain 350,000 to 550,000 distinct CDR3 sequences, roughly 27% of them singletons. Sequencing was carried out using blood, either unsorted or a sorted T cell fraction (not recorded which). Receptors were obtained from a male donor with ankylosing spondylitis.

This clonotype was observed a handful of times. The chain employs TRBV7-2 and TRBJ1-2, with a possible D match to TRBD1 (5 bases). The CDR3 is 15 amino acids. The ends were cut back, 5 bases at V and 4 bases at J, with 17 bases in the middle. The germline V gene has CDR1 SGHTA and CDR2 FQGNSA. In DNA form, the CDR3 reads TGTGCCAGCAGCGGGACTGCCCCACCGGGCTATGGCTACACCTTC. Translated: CASSGTAPPGYGYTF. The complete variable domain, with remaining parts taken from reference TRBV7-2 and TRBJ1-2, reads GAGVSQSPSNKVTEKGKDVELRCDPISGHTALYWYRQSLGQGLEFLIYFQGNSAPDKSGLPSDRFSAERTGGSVSTLTIQRTQQEDSAVYLCASSGTAPPGYGYTFGSGTRLTVV.

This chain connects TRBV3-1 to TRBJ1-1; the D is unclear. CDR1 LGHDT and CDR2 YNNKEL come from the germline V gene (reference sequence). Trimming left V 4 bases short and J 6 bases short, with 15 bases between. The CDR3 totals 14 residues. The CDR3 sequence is CASSPPGSRPEAFF. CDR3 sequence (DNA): TGTGCCAGCAGCCCCCCCGGTTCTCGTCCTGAAGCTTTCTTT.

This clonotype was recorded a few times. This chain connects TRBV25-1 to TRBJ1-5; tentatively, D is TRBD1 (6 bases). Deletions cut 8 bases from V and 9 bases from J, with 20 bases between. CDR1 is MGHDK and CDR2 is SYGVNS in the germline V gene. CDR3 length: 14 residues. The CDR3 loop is CASSGAAGVRPQHF. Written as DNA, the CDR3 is TGTGCCAGCTCAGGGGCAGCAGGGGTCAGGCCCCAGCATTTT.

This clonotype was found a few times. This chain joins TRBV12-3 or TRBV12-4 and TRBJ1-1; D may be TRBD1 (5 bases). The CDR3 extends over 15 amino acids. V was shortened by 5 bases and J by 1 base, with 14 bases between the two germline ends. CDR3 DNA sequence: TGTGCCAGCAGTCCAAACAGGCTTAAGAACACTGAAGCTTTCTTT. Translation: CASSPNRLKNTEAFF.

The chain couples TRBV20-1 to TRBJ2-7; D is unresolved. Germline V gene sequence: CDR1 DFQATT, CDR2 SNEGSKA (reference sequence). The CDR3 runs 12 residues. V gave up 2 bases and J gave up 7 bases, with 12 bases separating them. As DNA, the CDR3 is TGCAGTGCTAGAAGTCCCGGGCGTGAGCAGTACTTC. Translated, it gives CSARSPGREQYF.

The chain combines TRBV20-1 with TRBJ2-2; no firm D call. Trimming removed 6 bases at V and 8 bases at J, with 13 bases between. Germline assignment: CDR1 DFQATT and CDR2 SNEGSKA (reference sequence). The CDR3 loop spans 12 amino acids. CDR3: CSAPGALGELFF. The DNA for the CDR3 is TGCAGTGCCCCTGGAGCGCTTGGGGAGCTGTTTTTT.

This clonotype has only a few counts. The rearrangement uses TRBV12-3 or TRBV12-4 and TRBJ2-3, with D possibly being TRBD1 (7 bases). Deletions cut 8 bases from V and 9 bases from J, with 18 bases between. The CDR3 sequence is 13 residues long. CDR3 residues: CASRSGGWATQYF. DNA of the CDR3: TGTGCCAGCCGCTCAGGGGGGTGGGCCACGCAGTATTTT.

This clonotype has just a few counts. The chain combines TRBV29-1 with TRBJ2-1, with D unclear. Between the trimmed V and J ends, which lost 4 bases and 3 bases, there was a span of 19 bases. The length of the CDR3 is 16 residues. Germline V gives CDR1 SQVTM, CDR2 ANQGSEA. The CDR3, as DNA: TGCAGCGTTGGGCGGTCGGATGGAGTGGGCTACAATGAGCAGTTCTTC. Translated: CSVGRSDGVGYNEQFF.

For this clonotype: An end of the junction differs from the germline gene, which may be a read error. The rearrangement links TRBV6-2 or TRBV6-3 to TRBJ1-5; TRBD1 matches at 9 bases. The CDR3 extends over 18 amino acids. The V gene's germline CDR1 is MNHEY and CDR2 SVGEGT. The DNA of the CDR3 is TGTGCCAGCAGTGACTCCGGGACAGGGATGGGGAGCAATCAGCCCCAGCATTTT. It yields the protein CASSDSGTGMGSNQPQHF.

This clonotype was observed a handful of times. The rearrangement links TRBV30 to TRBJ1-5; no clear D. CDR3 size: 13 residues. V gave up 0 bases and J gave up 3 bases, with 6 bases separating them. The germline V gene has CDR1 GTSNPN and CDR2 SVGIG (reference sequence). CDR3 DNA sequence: TGTGCCTGGAGTGTAGGTCTCAATCAGCCCCAGCATTTT. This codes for CAWSVGLNQPQHF.

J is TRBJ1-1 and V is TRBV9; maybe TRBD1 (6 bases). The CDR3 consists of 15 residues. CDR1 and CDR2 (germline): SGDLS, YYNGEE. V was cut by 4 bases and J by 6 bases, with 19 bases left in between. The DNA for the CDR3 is TGTGCCAGCAGCTCGCGGGTGGGGGGGCCTGCTGAAGCTTTCTTT. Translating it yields CASSSRVGGPAEAFF.

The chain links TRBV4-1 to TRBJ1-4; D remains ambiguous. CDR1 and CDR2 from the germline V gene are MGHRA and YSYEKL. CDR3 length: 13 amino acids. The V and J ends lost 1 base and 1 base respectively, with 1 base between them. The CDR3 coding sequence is TGCGCCAGCAGCCAAGGAACTAATGAAAAACTGTTTTTT. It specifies CASSQGTNEKLFF.

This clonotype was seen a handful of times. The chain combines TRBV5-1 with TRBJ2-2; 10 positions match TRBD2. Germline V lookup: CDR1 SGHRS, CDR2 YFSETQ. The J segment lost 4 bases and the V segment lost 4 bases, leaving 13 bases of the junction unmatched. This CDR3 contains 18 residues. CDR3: CASSIPWTSGESTGELFF. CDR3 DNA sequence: TGCGCCAGCAGCATACCATGGACTAGCGGTGAAAGCACCGGGGAGCTGTTTTTT.

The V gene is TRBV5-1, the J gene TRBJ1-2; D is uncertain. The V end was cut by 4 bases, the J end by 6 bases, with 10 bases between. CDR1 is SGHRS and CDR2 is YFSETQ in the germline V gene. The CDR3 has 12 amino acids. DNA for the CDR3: TGCGCCAGCAGCGTGGGCCCTGATGGCTACACCTTC. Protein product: CASSVGPDGYTF.

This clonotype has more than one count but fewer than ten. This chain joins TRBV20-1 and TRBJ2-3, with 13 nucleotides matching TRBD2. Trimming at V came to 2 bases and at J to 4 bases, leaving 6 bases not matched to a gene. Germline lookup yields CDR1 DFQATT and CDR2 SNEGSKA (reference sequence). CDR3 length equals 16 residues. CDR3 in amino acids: CSARPAGLAGADTQYF. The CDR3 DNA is TGCAGTGCTAGACCCGCCGGACTAGCGGGAGCAGATACGCAGTATTTT.

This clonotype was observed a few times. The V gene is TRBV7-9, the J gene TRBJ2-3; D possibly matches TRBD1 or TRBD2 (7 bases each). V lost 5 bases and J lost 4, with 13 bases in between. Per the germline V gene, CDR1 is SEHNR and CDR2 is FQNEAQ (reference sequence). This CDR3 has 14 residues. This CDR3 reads CASSQGGSADTQYF. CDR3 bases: TGTGCCAGCAGCCAGGGGGGGAGCGCAGATACGCAGTATTTT.

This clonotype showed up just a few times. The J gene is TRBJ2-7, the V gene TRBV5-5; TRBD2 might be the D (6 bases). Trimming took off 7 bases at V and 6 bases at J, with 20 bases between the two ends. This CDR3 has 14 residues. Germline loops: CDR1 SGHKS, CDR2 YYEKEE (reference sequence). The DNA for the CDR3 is TGTGCCAGCGCTTATGAACCGGGAGTAGGCGAGCAGTACGTC. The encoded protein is CASAYEPGVGEQYV.

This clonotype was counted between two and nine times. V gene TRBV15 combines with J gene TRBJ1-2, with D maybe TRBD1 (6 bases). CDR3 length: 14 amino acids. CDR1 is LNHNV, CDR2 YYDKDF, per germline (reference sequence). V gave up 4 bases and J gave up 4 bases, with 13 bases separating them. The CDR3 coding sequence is TGTGCCACCAGCATTCCGGGACAAACCTATGGCTACACCTTC. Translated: CATSIPGQTYGYTF.

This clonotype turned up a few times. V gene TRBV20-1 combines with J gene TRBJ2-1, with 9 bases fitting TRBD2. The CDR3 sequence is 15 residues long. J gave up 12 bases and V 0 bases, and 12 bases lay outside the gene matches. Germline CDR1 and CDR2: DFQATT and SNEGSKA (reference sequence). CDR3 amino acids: CSARDLLRGGVGQFF. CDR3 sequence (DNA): TGCAGTGCTAGAGATCTCTTGCGGGGGGGTGTGGGGCAGTTCTTC.

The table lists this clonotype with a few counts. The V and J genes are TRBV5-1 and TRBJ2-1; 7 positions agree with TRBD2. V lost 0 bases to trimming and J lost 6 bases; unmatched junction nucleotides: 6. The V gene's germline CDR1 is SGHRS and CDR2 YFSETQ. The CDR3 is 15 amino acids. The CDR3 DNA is TGCGCCAGCAGCTTGGCAGCGGGGCTCACCAATGAGCAGTTCTTC. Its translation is CASSLAAGLTNEQFF.

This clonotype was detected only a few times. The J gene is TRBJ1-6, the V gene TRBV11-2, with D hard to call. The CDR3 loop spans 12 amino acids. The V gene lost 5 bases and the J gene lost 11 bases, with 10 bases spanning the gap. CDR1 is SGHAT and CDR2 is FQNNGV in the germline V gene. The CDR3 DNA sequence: TGTGCCAGCAGCCCGGGCCAACCACCCCTCCACTTT. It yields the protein CASSPGQPPLHF.

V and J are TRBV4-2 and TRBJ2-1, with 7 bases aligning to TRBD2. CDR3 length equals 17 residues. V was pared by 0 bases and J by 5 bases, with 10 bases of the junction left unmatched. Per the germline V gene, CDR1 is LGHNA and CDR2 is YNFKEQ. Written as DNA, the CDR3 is TGTGCCAGCAGCCAAGATCTGGGGCGGGAGTCAGACAATGAGCAGTTCTTC. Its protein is CASSQDLGRESDNEQFF.

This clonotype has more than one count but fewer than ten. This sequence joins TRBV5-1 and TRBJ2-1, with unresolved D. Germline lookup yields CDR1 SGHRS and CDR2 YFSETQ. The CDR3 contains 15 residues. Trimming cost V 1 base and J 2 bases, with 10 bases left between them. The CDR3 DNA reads TGCGCCAGCAGCTTGAGGTCTGGGGCCTACAATGAGCAGTTCTTC. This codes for CASSLRSGAYNEQFF.

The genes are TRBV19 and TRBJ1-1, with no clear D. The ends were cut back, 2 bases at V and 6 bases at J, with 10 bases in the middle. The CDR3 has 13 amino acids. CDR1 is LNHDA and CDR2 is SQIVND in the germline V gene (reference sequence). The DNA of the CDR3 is TGTGCCAGTAGTATAAGAAGATCCTCTGAAGCTTTCTTT. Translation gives CASSIRRSSEAFF.